This record concerns one T cell receptor beta chain sequence. The repertoire was sequenced with immunoSEQ multiplex PCR; TCRdb's copy has only in-frame clones and lacks some. The sample lists 95,000 to 150,000 clones, around nine tenths seen once, with around 0.81% in the top ten. This entry belongs to a study of blood T cell repertoires in COVID-19. Overall study context: The United States, Italy and Spain provided the acute and convalescent COVID-19 samples. T cells, B-cell-depleted T cells, or PBMCs provided the cDNA or gDNA that served as material.

The TCR sequence derives from a woman aged 45 to 65 with active or convalescent COVID-19. Sample: peripheral blood.

The CDR3 nucleotides read TGTGCCAGCAGTTACTCGATGGGACTAGCGGGTCTCAATGAGCAGTTCTTC. The encoded protein is CASSYSMGLAGLNEQFF. The chain recombines TRBV6-2 or TRBV6-3 with TRBJ2-1; 12 nucleotides match TRBD2. V trimming: 0 bases; J trimming: 6 bases; junction bases outside the gene matches: 6. This CDR3 spans 17 amino acids. Germline V gene data show CDR1 as MNHEY and CDR2 as SVGEGT.